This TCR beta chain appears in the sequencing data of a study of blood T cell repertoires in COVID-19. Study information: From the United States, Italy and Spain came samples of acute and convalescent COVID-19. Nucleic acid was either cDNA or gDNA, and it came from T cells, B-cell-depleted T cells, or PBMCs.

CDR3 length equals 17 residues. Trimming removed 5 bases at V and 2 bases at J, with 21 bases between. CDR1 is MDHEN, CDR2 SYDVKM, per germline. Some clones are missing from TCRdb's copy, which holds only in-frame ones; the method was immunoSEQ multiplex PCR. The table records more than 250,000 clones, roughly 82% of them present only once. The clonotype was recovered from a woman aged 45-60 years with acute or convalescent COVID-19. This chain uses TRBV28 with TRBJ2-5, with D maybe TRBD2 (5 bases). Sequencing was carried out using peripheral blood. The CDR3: CASSPSLLVGVQETQYF. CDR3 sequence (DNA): TGTGCCAGCAGTCCCTCACTACTAGTCGGAGTGCAAGAGACCCAGTACTTC.